This is a list of T cell receptor beta chains from one sample in a study of low-dose radiotherapy and immunotherapy resistance in tumors. TCRdb independently ran MiXCR on the reads; one entry per CDR3 protein. The sample shows 40,000 or so distinct CDR3 sequences, less than 30% of them seen only once. Sequencing was performed on PBMCs, taken after low-dose radiotherapy plus immunotherapy. These receptors were collected from a male donor with prostate cancer. Both conserved end residues are part of each CDR3. The D gene is left open where the match is weak. Clone size is stated in some rows and not others, as once, few, many or a class when expanded.

D	size	length	V	J	DNA	CDR3
-	many	15	TRBV12-3/TRBV12-4	TRBJ2-7	TGTGCCAGCAGTTTGGGGTCCGGTGGGGGAACCGAGCAGTACTTC	CASSLGSGGGTEQYF
TRBD1	many	14	TRBV27	TRBJ2-3	TGTGCCAGCAGTCACAGGGGGCCCACAGATACGCAGTATTTT	CASSHRGPTDTQYF
TRBD1	-	14	TRBV10-3	TRBJ2-2	TGTGCCATCCCGGGACAGGCCTCTCTCGGGGAGCTGTTTTTT	CAIPGQASLGELFF
TRBD2	-	16	TRBV20-1	TRBJ2-2	TGCAGTGCTAGAGCCCGGACTAGCGGGCCCGCCGGGGAGCTGTTCTTT	CSARARTSGPAGELFF
-	many	14	TRBV20-1	TRBJ2-5	TGCAGTGCTAACCTTCGGGCAGCGGAAGAGACCCAGTACTTC	CSANLRAAEETQYF
-	many	17	TRBV4-1	TRBJ2-4	TGCGCCAGCAGCCAAGATAGGGGATTGGGTTCCAAAAACATTCAGTACTTC	CASSQDRGLGSKNIQYF
-	many	13	TRBV20-1	TRBJ2-7	TGCAGTGCTAGAGAATGGAGATCCTACGAGCAGTACTTC	CSAREWRSYEQYF
TRBD2	many	16	TRBV19	TRBJ2-1	TGTGCCAGTAGGCATCCAGCGGGAGATTCCTACAATGAGCAGTTCTTC	CASRHPAGDSYNEQFF
-	large	17	TRBV7-9	TRBJ2-3	TGTGCCAGCAGACGACGGTGGGGCTGGGCAAGGGCAGATACGCAGTATTTT	CASRRRWGWARADTQYF
-	many	14	TRBV29-1	TRBJ1-3	TGCAGCGTTGTCACCCGGGGAGGAGGAAACACCATATATTTT	CSVVTRGGGNTIYF
-	many	14	TRBV11-2	TRBJ2-4	TGTGCCAGCAGCGCAGCGGCCCCTGGAAACATTCAGTACTTC	CASSAAAPGNIQYF
TRBD1	few	16	TRBV6-2/TRBV6-3	TRBJ1-3	TGTGCCAGCAGTTATAGAGGGACAGGGGCGAGAAACACCATATATTTT	CASSYRGTGARNTIYF
TRBD1	many	16	TRBV28	TRBJ1-2	TGTGCCAGCAGATCTCCGGGACAGGGCTCCTTCTATGGCTACACCTTC	CASRSPGQGSFYGYTF
-	many	15	TRBV30	TRBJ1-2	TGTGCCTGGAACTGGGCAGCTTTAGCTAACTATGGCTACACCTTC	CAWNWAALANYGYTF
-	many	14	TRBV5-1	TRBJ2-7	TGCGCCAGCAGCGCCTTGGGGGTCTCCTACGAGCAGTACTTC	CASSALGVSYEQYF